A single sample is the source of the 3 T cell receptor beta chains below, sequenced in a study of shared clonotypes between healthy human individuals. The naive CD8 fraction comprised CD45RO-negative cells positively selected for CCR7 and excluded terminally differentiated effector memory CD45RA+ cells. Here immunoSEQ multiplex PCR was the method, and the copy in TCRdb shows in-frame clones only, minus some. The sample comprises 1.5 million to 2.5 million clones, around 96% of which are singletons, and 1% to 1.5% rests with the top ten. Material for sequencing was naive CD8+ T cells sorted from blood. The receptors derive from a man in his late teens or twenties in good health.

Here the CDR3 reads CASSNSGGTDTQYF. The CDR3, as DNA: TGTGCCAGCAGCAACAGCGGGGGGACAGATACGCAGTATTTT. The chain uses TRBV7-2 and TRBJ2-3; 9 nucleotides align to TRBD2. The length of the CDR3 is 14 residues. V was clipped by 5 bases and J by 3 bases; unmatched bases: 3. CDR1 is SGHTA, CDR2 FQGNSA, per germline.

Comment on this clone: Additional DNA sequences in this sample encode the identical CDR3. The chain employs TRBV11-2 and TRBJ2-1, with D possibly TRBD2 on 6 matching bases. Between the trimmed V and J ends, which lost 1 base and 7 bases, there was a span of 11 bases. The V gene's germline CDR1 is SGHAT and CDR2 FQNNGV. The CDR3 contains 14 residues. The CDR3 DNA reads TGTGCCAGCAGCTTAGTTGGGACTCTAAATGAGCAGTTCTTC. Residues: CASSLVGTLNEQFF.

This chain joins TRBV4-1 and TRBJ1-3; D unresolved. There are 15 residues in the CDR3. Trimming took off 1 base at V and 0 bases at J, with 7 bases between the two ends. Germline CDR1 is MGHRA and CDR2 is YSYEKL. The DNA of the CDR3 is TGCGCCAGCAGCCAAGTGGCTGGCTCTGGAAACACCATATATTTT. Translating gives CASSQVAGSGNTIYF.